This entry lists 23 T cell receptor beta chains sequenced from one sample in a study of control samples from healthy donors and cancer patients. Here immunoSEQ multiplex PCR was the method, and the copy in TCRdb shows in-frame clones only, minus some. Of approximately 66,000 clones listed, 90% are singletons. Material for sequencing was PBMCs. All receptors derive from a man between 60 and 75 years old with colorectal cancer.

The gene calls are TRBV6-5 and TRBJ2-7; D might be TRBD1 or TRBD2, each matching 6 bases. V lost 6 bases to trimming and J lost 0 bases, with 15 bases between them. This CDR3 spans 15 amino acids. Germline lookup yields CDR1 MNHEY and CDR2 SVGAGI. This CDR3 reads CASRQLGGPSYEQYF. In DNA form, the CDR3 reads TGTGCCAGCAGACAACTCGGGGGCCCCTCCTACGAGCAGTACTTC.

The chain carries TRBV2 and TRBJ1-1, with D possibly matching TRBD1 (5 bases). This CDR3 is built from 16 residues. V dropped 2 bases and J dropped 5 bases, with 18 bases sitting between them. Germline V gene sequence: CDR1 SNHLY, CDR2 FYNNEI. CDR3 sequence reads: CASSEWLVAGKTEAFF. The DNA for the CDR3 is TGTGCCAGCAGTGAATGGTTGGTGGCAGGGAAAACTGAAGCTTTCTTT.

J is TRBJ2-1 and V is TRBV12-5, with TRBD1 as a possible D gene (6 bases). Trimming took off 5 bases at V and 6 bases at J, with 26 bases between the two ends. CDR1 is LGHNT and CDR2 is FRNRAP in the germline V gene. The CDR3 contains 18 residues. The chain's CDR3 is CASGTLPDGTRVLNEQFF. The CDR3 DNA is TGTGCTAGTGGTACGCTACCCGACGGGACAAGAGTTCTCAATGAGCAGTTCTTC.

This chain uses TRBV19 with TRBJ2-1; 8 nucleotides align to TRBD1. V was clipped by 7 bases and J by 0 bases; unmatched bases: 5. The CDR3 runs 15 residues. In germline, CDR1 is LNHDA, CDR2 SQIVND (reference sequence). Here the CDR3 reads CASIQGQGSYNEQFF. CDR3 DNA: TGTGCCAGTATTCAAGGACAGGGCTCCTACAATGAGCAGTTCTTC.

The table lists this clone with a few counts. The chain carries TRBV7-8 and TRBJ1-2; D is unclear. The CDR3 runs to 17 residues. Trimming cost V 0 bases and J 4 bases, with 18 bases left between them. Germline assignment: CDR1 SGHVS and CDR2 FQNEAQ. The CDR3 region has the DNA TGTGCCAGCAGCTTAGCGGTCTCGTGGGCACAGTCCTATGGCTACACCTTC. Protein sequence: CASSLAVSWAQSYGYTF.

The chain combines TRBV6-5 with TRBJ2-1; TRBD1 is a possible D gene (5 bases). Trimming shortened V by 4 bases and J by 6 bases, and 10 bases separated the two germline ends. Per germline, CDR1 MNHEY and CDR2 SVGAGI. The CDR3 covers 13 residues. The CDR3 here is CASSSGLGNEQFF. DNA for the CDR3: TGTGCCAGCAGTTCAGGGCTGGGCAATGAGCAGTTCTTC.

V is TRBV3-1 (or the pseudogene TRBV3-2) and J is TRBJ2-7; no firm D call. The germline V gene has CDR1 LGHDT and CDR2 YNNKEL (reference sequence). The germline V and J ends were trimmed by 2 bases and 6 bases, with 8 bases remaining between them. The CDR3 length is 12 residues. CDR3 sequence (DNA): TGTGCCAGCAGCCAATCGGTGGGCGAGCAGTACTTC. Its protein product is CASSQSVGEQYF.

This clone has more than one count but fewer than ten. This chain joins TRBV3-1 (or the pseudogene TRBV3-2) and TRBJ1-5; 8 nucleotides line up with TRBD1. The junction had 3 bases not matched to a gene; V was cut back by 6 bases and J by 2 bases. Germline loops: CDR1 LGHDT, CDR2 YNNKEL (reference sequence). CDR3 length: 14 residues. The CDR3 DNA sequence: TGTGCCAGCAGTCTGGACAGGGGCAATCAGCCCCAGCATTTT. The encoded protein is CASSLDRGNQPQHF.

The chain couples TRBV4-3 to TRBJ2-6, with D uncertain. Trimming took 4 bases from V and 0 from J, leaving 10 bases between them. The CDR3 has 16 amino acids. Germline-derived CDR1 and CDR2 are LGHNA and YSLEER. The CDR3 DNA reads TGCGCCAGCAGCCGGGAAGGAAGCTCTGGGGCCAACGTCCTGACTTTC. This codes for CASSREGSSGANVLTF.

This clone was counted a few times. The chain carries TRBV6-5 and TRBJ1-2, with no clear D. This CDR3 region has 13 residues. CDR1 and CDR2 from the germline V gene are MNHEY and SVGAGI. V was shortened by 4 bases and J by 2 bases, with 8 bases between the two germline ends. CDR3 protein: CASSWRENYGYTF. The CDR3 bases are TGTGCCAGCAGTTGGAGGGAAAACTATGGCTACACCTTC.

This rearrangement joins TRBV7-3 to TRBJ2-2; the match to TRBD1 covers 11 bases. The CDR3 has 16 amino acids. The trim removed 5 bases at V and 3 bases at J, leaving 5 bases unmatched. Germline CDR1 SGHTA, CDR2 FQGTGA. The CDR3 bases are TGTGCCAGCAGCGCGGACAGGGGGCGCGACACCGGGGAGCTGTTTTTT. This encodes CASSADRGRDTGELFF.

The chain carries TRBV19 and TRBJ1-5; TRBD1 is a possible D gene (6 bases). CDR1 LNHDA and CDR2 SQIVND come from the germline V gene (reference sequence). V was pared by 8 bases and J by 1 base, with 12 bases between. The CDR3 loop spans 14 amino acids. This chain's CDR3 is CASARGLSNQPQHF. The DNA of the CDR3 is TGTGCCAGTGCCAGGGGTTTGAGCAATCAGCCCCAGCATTTT.

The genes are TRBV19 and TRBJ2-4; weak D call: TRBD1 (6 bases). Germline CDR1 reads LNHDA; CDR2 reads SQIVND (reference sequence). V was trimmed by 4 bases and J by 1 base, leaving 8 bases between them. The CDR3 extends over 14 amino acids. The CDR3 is CASSTGDAKNIQYF. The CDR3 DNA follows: TGTGCCAGTAGTACAGGGGATGCCAAAAACATTCAGTACTTC.

This CDR3 is CASSLSPLSGNTEAFF. In nucleotides, the CDR3 is TGTGCCAGCAGCTTATCCCCGTTATCGGGAAACACTGAAGCTTTCTTT. The rearrangement links TRBV7-3 to TRBJ1-1; D not certain. The CDR3 is 16 residues long. Trimming took off 2 bases at V and 2 bases at J, with 15 bases between the two ends. The germline CDR1 and CDR2 sequences are SGHTA and FQGTGA.

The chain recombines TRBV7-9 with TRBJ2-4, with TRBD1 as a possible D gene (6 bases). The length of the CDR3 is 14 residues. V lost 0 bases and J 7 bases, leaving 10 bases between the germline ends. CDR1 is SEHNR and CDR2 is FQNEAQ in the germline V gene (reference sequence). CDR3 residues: CASSLAGASNIQYF. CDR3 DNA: TGTGCCAGCAGCTTAGCGGGGGCCTCCAACATTCAGTACTTC. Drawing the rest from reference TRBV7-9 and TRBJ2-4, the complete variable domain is DTGVSQNPRHKITKRGQNVTFRCDPISEHNRLYWYRQTLGQGPEFLTYFQNEAQLEKSRLLSDRFSAERPKGSFSTLEIQRTEQGDSAMYLCASSLAGASNIQYFGAGTRLSVL.

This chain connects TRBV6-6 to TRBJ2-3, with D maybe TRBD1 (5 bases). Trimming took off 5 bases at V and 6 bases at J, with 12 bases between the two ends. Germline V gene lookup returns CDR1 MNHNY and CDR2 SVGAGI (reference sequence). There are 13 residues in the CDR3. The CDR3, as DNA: TGTGCCAGCAGTCACCAGGGTGGGGATACGCAGTATTTT. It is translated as CASSHQGGDTQYF.

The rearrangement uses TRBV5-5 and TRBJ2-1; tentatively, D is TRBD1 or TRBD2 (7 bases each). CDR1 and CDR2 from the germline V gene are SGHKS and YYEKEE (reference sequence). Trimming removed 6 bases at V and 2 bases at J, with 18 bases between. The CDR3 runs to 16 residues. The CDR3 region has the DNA TGTGCCAGCACCCCACGGGGGGACAGCGCCTACAATGAGCAGTTCTTC. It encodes CASTPRGDSAYNEQFF.

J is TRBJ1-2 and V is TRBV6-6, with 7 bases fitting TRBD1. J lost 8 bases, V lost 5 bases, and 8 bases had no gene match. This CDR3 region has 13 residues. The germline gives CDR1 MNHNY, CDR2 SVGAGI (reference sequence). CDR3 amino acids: CASSHGQVAGYTF. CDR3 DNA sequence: TGTGCCAGCAGTCATGGACAGGTGGCCGGCTACACCTTC.

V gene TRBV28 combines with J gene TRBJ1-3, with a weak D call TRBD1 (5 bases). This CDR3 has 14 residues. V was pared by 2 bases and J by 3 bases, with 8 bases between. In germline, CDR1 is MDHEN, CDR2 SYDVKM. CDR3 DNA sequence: TGTGCCAGCAGTTTAATGGGGGGTGGAAACACCATATATTTT. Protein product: CASSLMGGGNTIYF.

This CDR3 reads CASSYSQGARFTEAFF. In nucleotides, the CDR3 is TGTGCCAGCAGTTACTCTCAGGGGGCGCGGTTCACTGAAGCTTTCTTT. V is TRBV6-5 and J is TRBJ1-1; 8 nucleotides line up with TRBD1. This CDR3 has 16 amino acids. The trim removed 0 bases at V and 4 bases at J, leaving 7 bases unmatched. CDR1 MNHEY and CDR2 SVGAGI come from the germline V gene.

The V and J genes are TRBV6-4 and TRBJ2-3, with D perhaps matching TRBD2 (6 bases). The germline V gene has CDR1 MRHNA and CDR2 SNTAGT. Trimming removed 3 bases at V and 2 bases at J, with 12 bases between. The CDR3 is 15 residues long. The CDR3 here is CASSETRGATDTQYF. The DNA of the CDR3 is TGTGCCAGCAGTGAGACTAGAGGGGCCACAGATACGCAGTATTTT.

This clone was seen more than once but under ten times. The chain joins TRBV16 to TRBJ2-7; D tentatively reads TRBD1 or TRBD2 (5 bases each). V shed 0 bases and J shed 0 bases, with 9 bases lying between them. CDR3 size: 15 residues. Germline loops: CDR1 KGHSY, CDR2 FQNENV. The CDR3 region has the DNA TGTGCCAGCAGCCAATCGGCAGGGAGCTCCTACGAGCAGTACTTC. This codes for CASSQSAGSSYEQYF. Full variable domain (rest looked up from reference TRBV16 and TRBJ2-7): GEEVAQTPKHLVRGEGQKAKLYCAPIKGHSYVFWYQQVLKNEFKFLISFQNENVFDETGMPKERFSAKCLPNSPCSLEIQATKLEDSAVYFCASSQSAGSSYEQYFGPGTRLTVT.

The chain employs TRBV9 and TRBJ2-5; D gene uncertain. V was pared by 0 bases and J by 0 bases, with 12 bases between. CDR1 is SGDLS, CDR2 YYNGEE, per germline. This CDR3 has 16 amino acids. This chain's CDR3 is CASSVEAGSYQETQYF. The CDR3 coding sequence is TGTGCCAGCAGCGTAGAGGCCGGCTCGTACCAAGAGACCCAGTACTTC.